The 23 T cell receptor beta chains below were found in one sample sequenced in a study of cytomegalovirus exposure and HLA in healthy donors. 13 Jbeta primers and 60 Vbeta primers were used for the PCR. Repertoires were generated with immunoSEQ multiplex PCR, while TCRdb's copy carries only in-frame clones and drops some. This table has roughly 200,000 clones, approximately 84% appearing once. Sequencing was carried out using PBMCs. The receptor set was obtained from a female donor in good health and CMV-seronegative.

The chain has TRBV27 and TRBJ1-6, with 10 bases that match TRBD1. CDR3 size: 14 residues. V gave up 2 bases and J gave up 8 bases; unmatched junction bases: 0. Germline CDR1 is MNHEY and CDR2 is SMNVEV (reference sequence). CDR3 sequence: CASSLGTGDSPLHF. The CDR3 DNA is TGTGCCAGCAGTTTAGGGACAGGGGATTCACCCCTCCACTTT.

The chain joins TRBV7-8 to TRBJ2-1, with 7 bases lining up with TRBD2. V lost 0 bases and J lost 0; bases outside the gene matches: 11. In germline, CDR1 is SGHVS, CDR2 FQNEAQ. The CDR3 runs to 19 residues. The CDR3 sequence: CASSLARTRMQSSYNEQFF. CDR3 in DNA: TGTGCCAGCAGCTTAGCCAGGACTAGGATGCAAAGCTCCTACAATGAGCAGTTCTTC. The full variable domain, in which reference TRBV7-8 and TRBJ2-1 provide the parts outside the CDR3, is GAGVSQSPRYKVAKRGQDVALRCDPISGHVSLFWYQQALGQGPEFLTYFQNEAQLDKSGLPSDRFFAERPEGSVSTLKIQRTQQEDSAVYLCASSLARTRMQSSYNEQFFGPGTRLTVL.

The V gene is TRBV5-1, the J gene TRBJ2-5; the D gene is possibly TRBD2 (7 bases). V was clipped by 5 bases and J by 2 bases, with 16 bases between them. The CDR3 has 15 residues. The V gene's germline CDR1 is SGHRS and CDR2 YFSETQ. The CDR3 nucleotides read TGCGCCAGCAGTGTGGGAGGGGGGGATCAAGAGACCCAGTACTTC. Protein sequence: CASSVGGGDQETQYF.

The CDR3 nucleotides read TGTGCCAGCACCAAGGACAGGGGTGGCACAGATACGCAGTATTTT. This codes for CASTKDRGGTDTQYF. The V gene is TRBV2, the J gene TRBJ2-3; TRBD1 matches 9 bases. Germline-derived CDR1 and CDR2 are SNHLY and FYNNEI. The CDR3 is 15 amino acids. After removal of 7 bases from V and 1 base from J, the junction contained 6 bases not matched to a gene.

This clone was found a few times. The chain is built from TRBV5-4 and TRBJ1-2; 7 bases match TRBD1. With V trimmed by 4 bases and J by 5 bases, 17 bases remained unmatched. There are 17 residues in the CDR3. Looked up from germline, CDR1 is SGHNT and CDR2 is YYREEE (reference sequence). CDR3 nucleotide sequence: TGTGCCAGCAGCCCCGGACAGGAGAGGGCCTTCGGGTATGGCTACACCTTC. As protein: CASSPGQERAFGYGYTF.

The V gene is TRBV28, the J gene TRBJ1-2; D gene ambiguous. V was cut by 7 bases and J by 3 bases, with 9 bases left in between. CDR3 length: 12 amino acids. Per germline, CDR1 MDHEN and CDR2 SYDVKM. The CDR3 DNA reads TGTGCCAGCACCGTGGGAGACTATGGCTACACCTTC. It yields the protein CASTVGDYGYTF.

As for this clone: This specimen includes other DNA sequences encoding the same CDR3. The chain employs TRBV30 and TRBJ2-3; 10 nucleotides align to TRBD1. This CDR3 has 18 amino acids. Looked up from germline, CDR1 is GTSNPN and CDR2 is SVGIG (reference sequence). The V segment lost 1 base and the J segment 3 bases; nucleotides outside the gene matches: 13. In DNA, the CDR3 is TGTGCCTGGAGTGGACAGGGGGCGTCTACCCCATTTACAGATACGCAGTATTTT. The encoded protein is CAWSGQGASTPFTDTQYF.

This chain links TRBV4-1 with TRBJ2-3; D might be TRBD2 (6 bases). Germline V gene data show CDR1 as MGHRA and CDR2 as YSYEKL. The CDR3 covers 17 residues. Trimming removed 1 base from V and 0 bases from J, with 14 bases in between. Here the CDR3 DNA reads TGCGCCAGCAGCCAAGGGTCGGCGGGGATTAGCACAGATACGCAGTATTTT. It codes for CASSQGSAGISTDTQYF.

This clone came up a few times. V usage is TRBV27 and J usage is TRBJ1-2; D is unclear. The CDR3 contains 13 residues. Germline-derived CDR1 and CDR2 are MNHEY and SMNVEV (reference sequence). V lost 2 bases, J lost 6 bases, and 10 bases lay in between. The CDR3: CASSLVSTDGYTF. DNA of the CDR3: TGTGCCAGCAGTTTAGTCTCCACGGATGGCTACACCTTC.

The CDR3: CASSWGTGGTLEEQYF. In DNA, the CDR3 is TGTGCCAGCAGCTGGGGGACAGGGGGAACTCTGGAGGAGCAGTACTTC. The genes are TRBV7-2 and TRBJ2-7; 11 nucleotides align to TRBD1. CDR1 and CDR2 from the germline V gene are SGHTA and FQGNSA. The CDR3 is 16 amino acids. The V gene end was trimmed by 4 bases and the J gene end by 7 bases; junction bases not matched to a gene: 12.

The chain couples TRBV6-1 to TRBJ1-2; D call uncertain. V was trimmed by 2 bases and J by 3 bases, leaving 7 bases between them. CDR1 MNHNS and CDR2 SASEGT come from the germline V gene. This CDR3 spans 13 amino acids. The CDR3 DNA reads as TGTGCCAGCAGTGAAAGTCGGGACTATGGCTACACCTTC. Translation: CASSESRDYGYTF.

The J gene is TRBJ2-1, the V gene TRBV9; the match to TRBD1 covers 9 bases. Germline V CDR1 and CDR2: SGDLS, YYNGEE. This CDR3 has 17 residues. V lost 5 bases and J lost 4; bases outside the gene matches: 13. This chain's CDR3 is CASSPRAGTGFYNEQFF. In DNA, the CDR3 is TGTGCCAGCAGTCCACGGGCCGGGACAGGGTTTTACAATGAGCAGTTCTTC.

The rearrangement links TRBV9 to TRBJ1-2; D is ambiguous. Between the trimmed V and J ends, which lost 4 bases and 2 bases, there was a span of 21 bases. The CDR3 is 17 residues long. Looked up from germline, CDR1 is SGDLS and CDR2 is YYNGEE. This CDR3 is CASSPSVGNKVNYGYTF. DNA for the CDR3: TGTGCCAGCAGCCCCTCCGTCGGGAACAAGGTCAACTATGGCTACACCTTC.

The V and J genes are TRBV4-3 and TRBJ1-1, with D tentatively TRBD1 (5 bases). The length of the CDR3 is 15 residues. V was clipped by 0 bases and J by 2 bases, with 10 bases between them. Germline V lookup: CDR1 LGHNA, CDR2 YSLEER. CDR3 residues: CASSQDREVNTEAFF. The CDR3 DNA is TGCGCCAGCAGCCAAGACAGGGAGGTAAACACTGAAGCTTTCTTT.

V is TRBV2 and J is TRBJ2-5; 8 nucleotides line up with TRBD1. The CDR3 totals 14 residues. CDR1 is SNHLY, CDR2 FYNNEI, per germline. With V trimmed by 0 bases and J by 6 bases, 3 bases remained unmatched. CDR3 bases: TGTGCCAGCAGTGAAGCCAGGGGGCCAAAGACCCAGTACTTC. Translating gives CASSEARGPKTQYF.

To note about this clone: Other DNA sequences from this sample encode an identical CDR3 as well. This chain links TRBV6-6 with TRBJ2-5; no firm D call. Germline CDR1 is MNHNY and CDR2 is SVGAGI (reference sequence). V shed 5 bases and J shed 2 bases, with 3 bases lying between them. CDR3 length: 11 residues. The CDR3 reads CASSPQETQYF. The DNA of the CDR3 is TGTGCCAGCAGTCCACAAGAGACCCAGTACTTC.

The genes are TRBV15 and TRBJ2-4, with 8 nucleotides matching TRBD1. The CDR3 extends over 15 amino acids. V lost 1 base, J lost 8 bases, and 7 bases stayed unmatched. The germline CDR1 and CDR2 sequences are LNHNV and YYDKDF (reference sequence). CDR3 DNA: TGTGCCACCAGCAGAGGACCGGGACAGGATGACATTCAGTACTTC. Translation: CATSRGPGQDDIQYF.

The chain carries TRBV7-9 and TRBJ2-1, with 10 bases identical to TRBD1. The CDR3 extends over 16 amino acids. The V gene's germline CDR1 is SEHNR and CDR2 FQNEAQ (reference sequence). The junction had 8 bases not matched to a gene; V was cut back by 3 bases and J by 6 bases. The CDR3: CASSLGTGDFTNEQFF. The CDR3 nucleotides are TGTGCCAGCAGCTTGGGGACAGGGGACTTCACCAATGAGCAGTTCTTC.

The chain carries TRBV6-6 and TRBJ1-4, with D perhaps matching TRBD1 (6 bases). This CDR3 has 13 residues. Trimming took off 11 bases at V and 7 bases at J, with 17 bases between the two ends. CDR1 and CDR2 from the germline V gene are MNHNY and SVGAGI (reference sequence). The CDR3 DNA sequence: TGTGCCGGTCATACAGGGCTCGGTGAAAAACTGTTTTTT. It yields the protein CAGHTGLGEKLFF.

The rearrangement links TRBV7-3 to TRBJ2-1; 8 positions agree with TRBD1. Germline V lookup: CDR1 SGHTA, CDR2 FQGTGA. J gave up 6 bases and V 0 bases, and 16 bases lay outside the gene matches. This CDR3 contains 19 residues. CDR3 in DNA: TGTGCCAGCAGCTTAACGTTAGGGTCAGGGGGCTCTAGGGTCAATGAGCAGTTCTTC. Translated: CASSLTLGSGGSRVNEQFF.

This clone was detected a few times. This CDR3 is CASSGTGGSNSPLHF. As DNA, the CDR3 is TGTGCCAGCAGTGGGACAGGGGGATCTAATTCACCCCTCCACTTT. The J gene is TRBJ1-6, the V gene TRBV2; TRBD1 aligns across 10 bases. The CDR3 has 15 residues. Germline CDR1 and CDR2: SNHLY and FYNNEI. The trim removed 4 bases at V and 6 bases at J, leaving 3 bases unmatched.

This clone has just one count. The chain uses TRBV30 and TRBJ2-5; D is perhaps TRBD2 (5 bases). The length of the CDR3 is 16 residues. The V end was cut by 1 base, the J end by 1 base, with 16 bases between. Germline V gene lookup returns CDR1 GTSNPN and CDR2 SVGIG (reference sequence). The CDR3 nucleotides are TGTGCCTGGAGTGGAAGAGGCGGGCCGGCCCAAGAGACCCAGTACTTC. Protein product: CAWSGRGGPAQETQYF.

The V gene is TRBV19, the J gene TRBJ1-5, with D possibly TRBD1 on 5 matching bases. This CDR3 is built from 13 residues. Looked up from germline, CDR1 is LNHDA and CDR2 is SQIVND (reference sequence). V was cut by 4 bases and J by 3 bases, with 7 bases left in between. The CDR3 DNA sequence: TGTGCCAGTAGTACACAGGACAATCAGCCCCAGCATTTT. The encoded protein is CASSTQDNQPQHF.